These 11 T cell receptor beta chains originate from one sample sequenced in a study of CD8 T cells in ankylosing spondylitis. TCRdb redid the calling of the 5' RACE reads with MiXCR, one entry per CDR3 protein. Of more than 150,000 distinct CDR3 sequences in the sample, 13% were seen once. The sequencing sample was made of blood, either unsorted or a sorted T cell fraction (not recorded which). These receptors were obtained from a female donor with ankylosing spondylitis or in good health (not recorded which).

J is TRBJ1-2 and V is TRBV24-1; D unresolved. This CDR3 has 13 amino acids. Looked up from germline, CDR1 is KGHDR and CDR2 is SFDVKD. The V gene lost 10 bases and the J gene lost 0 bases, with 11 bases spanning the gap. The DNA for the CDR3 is TGTGCCACGTCGACACCCACTAACTATGGCTACACCTTC. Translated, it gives CATSTPTNYGYTF.

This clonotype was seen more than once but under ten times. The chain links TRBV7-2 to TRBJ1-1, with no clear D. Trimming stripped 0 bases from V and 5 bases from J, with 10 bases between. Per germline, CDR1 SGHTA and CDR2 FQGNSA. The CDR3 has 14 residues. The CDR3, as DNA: TGTGCCAGCAGCTTAGCGGCAGTGGGGACTGAAGCTTTCTTT. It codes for CASSLAAVGTEAFF.

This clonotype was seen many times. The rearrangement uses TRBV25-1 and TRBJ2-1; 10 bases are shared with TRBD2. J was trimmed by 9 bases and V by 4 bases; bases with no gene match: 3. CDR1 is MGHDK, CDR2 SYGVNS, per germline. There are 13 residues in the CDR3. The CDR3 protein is CASSGGTSVEQFF. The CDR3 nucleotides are TGTGCCAGCAGTGGCGGGACTAGCGTTGAGCAGTTCTTC.

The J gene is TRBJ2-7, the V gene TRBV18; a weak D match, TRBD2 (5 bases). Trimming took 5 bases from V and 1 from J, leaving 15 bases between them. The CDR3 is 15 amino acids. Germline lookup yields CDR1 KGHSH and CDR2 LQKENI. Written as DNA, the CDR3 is TGTGCCAGCTCATTACGTCATAGCGTATCCTACGAGCAGTACTTC. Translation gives CASSLRHSVSYEQYF.

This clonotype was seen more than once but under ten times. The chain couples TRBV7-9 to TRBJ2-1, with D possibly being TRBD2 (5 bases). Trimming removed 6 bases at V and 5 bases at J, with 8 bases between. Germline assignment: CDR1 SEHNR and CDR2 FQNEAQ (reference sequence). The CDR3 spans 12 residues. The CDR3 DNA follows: TGTGCCAGCAGAGGACTTCACAATGAGCAGTTCTTC. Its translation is CASRGLHNEQFF. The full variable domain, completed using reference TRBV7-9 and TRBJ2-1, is DTGVSQNPRHKITKRGQNVTFRCDPISEHNRLYWYRQTLGQGPEFLTYFQNEAQLEKSRLLSDRFSAERPKGSFSTLEIQRTEQGDSAMYLCASRGLHNEQFFGPGTRLTVL.

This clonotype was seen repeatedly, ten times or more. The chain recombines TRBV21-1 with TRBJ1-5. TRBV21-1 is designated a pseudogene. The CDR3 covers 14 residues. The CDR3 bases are TGTGCCAGCAGCACGACGGACCGGCATCAGCCCCAGCATTTT. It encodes CASSTTDRHQPQHF.

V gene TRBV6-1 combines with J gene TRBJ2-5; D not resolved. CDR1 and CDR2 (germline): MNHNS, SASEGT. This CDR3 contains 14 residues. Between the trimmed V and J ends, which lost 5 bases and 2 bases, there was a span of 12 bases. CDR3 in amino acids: CASSPGGVQETQYF. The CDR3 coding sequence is TGTGCCAGCAGTCCTGGTGGGGTGCAAGAGACCCAGTACTTC.

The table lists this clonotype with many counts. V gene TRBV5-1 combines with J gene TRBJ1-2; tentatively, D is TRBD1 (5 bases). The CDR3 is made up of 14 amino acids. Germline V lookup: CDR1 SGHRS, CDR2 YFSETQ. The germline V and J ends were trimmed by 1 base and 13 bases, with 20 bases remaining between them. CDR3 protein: CASSLNTGDLGSTF. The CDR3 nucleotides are TGCGCCAGCAGCTTGAATACCGGGGACCTCGGAAGCACCTTC.

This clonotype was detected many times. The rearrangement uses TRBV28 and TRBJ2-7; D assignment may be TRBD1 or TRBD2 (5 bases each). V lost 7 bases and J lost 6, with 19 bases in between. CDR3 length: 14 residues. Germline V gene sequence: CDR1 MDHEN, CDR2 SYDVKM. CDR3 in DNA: TGTGCCAGCACCAAACTACTAGGGGCCCGCGAGCAGTACTTC. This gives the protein CASTKLLGAREQYF.

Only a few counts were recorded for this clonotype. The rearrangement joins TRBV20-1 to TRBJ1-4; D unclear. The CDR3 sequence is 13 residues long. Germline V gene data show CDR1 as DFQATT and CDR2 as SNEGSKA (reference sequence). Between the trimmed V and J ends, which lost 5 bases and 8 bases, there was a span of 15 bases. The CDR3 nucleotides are TGCAGTGCTCCGAGCCCCCGGGAGGAAAAACTGTTTTTT. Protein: CSAPSPREEKLFF.

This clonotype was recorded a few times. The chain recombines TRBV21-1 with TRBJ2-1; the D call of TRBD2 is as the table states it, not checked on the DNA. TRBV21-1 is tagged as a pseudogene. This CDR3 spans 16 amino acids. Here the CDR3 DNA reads TGTGCCAGCAGCCTTCCTGGGTGGGCTGGATGGGATGAGCAGTTCTTC. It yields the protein CASSLPGWAGWDEQFF.